This TCR beta chain was obtained from a study of blood T cell repertoires in COVID-19. Overall study: COVID-19 samples collected from the United States, Italy and Spain covered acute and convalescent phases. The cDNA or gDNA used as material had been derived from T cells, B-cell-depleted T cells, or PBMCs.

The authors' processing: Amplification from reference gene primers served as the basis for estimated nucleated cell counts. Produced via immunoSEQ multiplex PCR; TCRdb's table is partial and in-frame only. D and trimming come from the DNA, and the V and J calls and clone size come from that table. The data contain over 400,000 clones, approximately 85% of them singletons. This clone was recorded once. CDR3 length equals 13 residues. CDR1 is GTSNPN and CDR2 is SVGIG in the germline V gene (reference sequence). Trimming stripped 8 bases from V and 0 bases from J, with 8 bases between. V is TRBV30 and J is TRBJ2-6, with TRBD1 as a possible D gene (5 bases). The source material was peripheral blood. This clonotype originated in a human donor in a cohort sampled during active COVID-19. For the CDR3, the DNA is TGTGCCGTTGACAGCTCTGGGGCCAACGTCCTGACTTTC. Residues: CAVDSSGANVLTF. Based on the CDR3 plus reference TRBV30 and TRBJ2-6, the full variable domain is SQTIHQWPATLVQPVGSPLSLECTVEGTSNPNLYWYRQAAGRGLQLLFYSVGIGQISSEVPQNLSASRPQDRQFILSSKKLLLSDSGFYLCAVDSSGANVLTFGAGSRLTVL.